These T cell receptor beta chains were read from a single sample in a study of T cell responses to AZD1222 COVID-19 vaccine. TCRdb's table, derived via immunoSEQ multiplex PCR, lists solely in-frame clones and lacks some. The sample lists around 91,000 clones; approximately 89% were seen once. This sample comprised peripheral blood, obtained 28 days after the second AZD1222 dose. Receptors were obtained from an adult who received the AZD1222 COVID-19 vaccine. Both conserved end residues are part of each CDR3. A D gene is named only where the DNA matches it firmly. Where a row states a size, it is once, few, many or the class of an expanded clone; other rows omit it.

d_call j_call v_call clone_size cdr3_aa cdr3_nt
TRBD1 TRBJ2-7 TRBV6-5 - CASSFTPRQGKYEQYF TGTGCCAGCAGTTTTACTCCCCGACAGGGCAAGTACGAGCAGTACTTC
TRBD2 TRBJ2-7 TRBV25-1 - CASSEWGGAAYEQYF TGTGCCAGCAGTGAGTGGGGAGGGGCAGCCTACGAGCAGTACTTC
TRBD2 TRBJ2-1 TRBV6-2/TRBV6-3 - CASSPWGQLAGVHEQFF TGTGCCAGCAGTCCCTGGGGTCAACTAGCGGGGGTCCATGAGCAGTTCTTC
- TRBJ2-3 TRBV7-8 - CASSLIAATDTQYF TGTGCCAGCAGCCTGATAGCGGCCACAGATACGCAGTATTTT
TRBD1 TRBJ2-5 TRBV5-6 - CASSLDRGGTQYF TGTGCCAGCAGCTTGGACAGGGGTGGGACCCAGTACTTC
- TRBJ2-5 TRBV9 - CASSLSVAAGETQYF TGTGCCAGCAGCCTAAGTGTTGCGGCCGGGGAGACCCAGTACTTC
- TRBJ2-2 TRBV7-9 - CASSLALQGGTGELFF TGTGCCAGCAGCTTAGCTCTCCAGGGTGGAACCGGGGAGCTGTTTTTT
- TRBJ2-2 TRBV30 - CAWSQALADWTGELFF TGTGCCTGGAGTCAGGCTTTAGCGGACTGGACCGGGGAGCTGTTTTTT
TRBD1 TRBJ1-5 TRBV28 - CASSLSPQGASNQPQHF TGTGCCAGCAGTTTAAGCCCTCAGGGGGCTAGCAATCAGCCCCAGCATTTT
TRBD2 TRBJ2-1 TRBV7-9 - CASSSTSGKGPGPYNEQFF TGTGCCAGCAGCTCGACTAGCGGGAAAGGACCTGGACCATACAATGAGCAGTTCTTC
- TRBJ2-3 TRBV27 - CASSPTKLGPTDTQYF TGTGCCAGCAGTCCAACAAAGTTGGGCCCCACAGATACGCAGTATTTT
- TRBJ2-5 TRBV19 - CASSVGTKQETQYF TGTGCCAGTAGTGTAGGGACAAAGCAAGAGACCCAGTACTTC
TRBD2 TRBJ2-1 TRBV6-4 - CASSISGANNEQFF TGTGCCAGCAGTATTAGCGGGGCAAACAATGAGCAGTTCTTC
- TRBJ1-1 TRBV5-4 once CASSRTDTEAFF TGTGCCAGCAGCCGGACGGACACTGAAGCTTTCTTT
- TRBJ2-7 TRBV28 - CASSRERGWVEQYF TGTGCCAGCAGCCGCGAAAGGGGGTGGGTCGAGCAGTACTTC
- TRBJ2-7 TRBV5-1 - CASSSDGGHEQYF TGCGCCAGCAGTAGTGACGGGGGCCACGAGCAGTACTTC
- TRBJ1-5 TRBV20-1 - CSASTPGGHNNQPQHF TGCAGTGCTAGTACCCCCGGGGGGCATAACAATCAGCCCCAGCATTTT
- TRBJ1-6 TRBV6-1 - CASSEGEGSYNSPLHF TGTGCCAGCAGTGAAGGGGAAGGCTCCTATAATTCACCCCTCCACTTT
TRBD1 TRBJ1-1 TRBV27 - CASSRTGAMNTEAFF TGTGCCAGCAGCCGGACAGGGGCGATGAACACTGAAGCTTTCTTT
- TRBJ2-1 TRBV5-1 - CASSLANRADYNEQFF TGCGCCAGCAGCTTGGCCAATCGGGCAGATTACAATGAGCAGTTCTTC
- TRBJ2-7 TRBV7-9 - CASSLLASYEQYF TGTGCCAGCAGCTTACTAGCGTCCTACGAGCAGTACTTC
- TRBJ2-3 TRBV7-9 - CASSPPRDRSYTDTQYF TGTGCCAGCAGCCCCCCGCGGGACCGATCCTACACAGATACGCAGTATTTT